This T cell receptor (beta chain) derives from a study of STAT5B mutations in CD4+ large granular lymphocyte leukemia. Measured with immunoSEQ multiplex PCR; TCRdb has only the in-frame clones, and not every one. The sample contains about 34,000 clones, about 91% of which appear only once. V gave up 3 bases and J gave up 2 bases; unmatched junction bases: 6. Germline V gene data show CDR1 as LNHNV and CDR2 as YYDKDF (reference sequence). This CDR3 is built from 15 residues. The sequenced sample consisted of CD4+ T cells from blood buffy coats. This clonotype originated in a human donor in good health. The chain has TRBV15 and TRBJ2-5; 7 bases fit TRBD2. This CDR3 reads CATSSQRGVQETQYF. The CDR3 DNA sequence: TGTGCCACCAGCAGCCAGCGGGGAGTTCAAGAGACCCAGTACTTC. Complete variable domain (other parts from reference TRBV15 and TRBJ2-5): DAMVIQNPRYQVTQFGKPVTLSCSQTLNHNVMYWYQQKSSQAPKLLFHYYDKDFNNEADTPDNFQSRRPNTSFCFLDIRSPGLGDTAMYLCATSSQRGVQETQYFGPGTRLLVL.